The rows below give T cell receptor beta chains drawn from one sample of a study of blood T cell repertoires in COVID-19. Sequenced by immunoSEQ multiplex PCR; TCRdb stores in-frame clones only, minus some. The sample has some 260,000 clones; about four fifths are singletons. The sequenced material came from peripheral blood. The origin of the receptors is a woman under 30 with acute or convalescent COVID-19. CDR3s include the opening cysteine and the closing phenylalanine or tryptophan. The D gene is left open where the match is weak. Expanded clones are given a class, and other clones once, few, many or no size at all.

TRBV7-9	TRBJ2-7	-	TRBD2	17	TGTGCCAGCAGCTTCAACCCACTAGCGGGAGGCTCCTACGAGCAGTACTTC	CASSFNPLAGGSYEQYF
TRBV5-6	TRBJ2-5	-	TRBD1	15	TGTGCCAGCAGCCGCCTAGGGGGCGGCCAAGAGACCCAGTACTTC	CASSRLGGGQETQYF
TRBV6-2/TRBV6-3	TRBJ1-5	-	TRBD1	18	TGTGCCAGCAGTAAAGCGGGACAGGGTTTCAGTAGCAATCAGCCCCAGCATTTT	CASSKAGQGFSSNQPQHF
TRBV7-6	TRBJ1-6	few	TRBD1	16	TGTGCCAGCAGCCGGAGACAGGGTGGCTATAATTCACCCCTCCACTTT	CASSRRQGGYNSPLHF
TRBV11-2	TRBJ2-1	-	-	14	TGTGCCAGCAGCTTATGGGGAGCCCTTAATGAGCAGTTCTTC	CASSLWGALNEQFF
TRBV25-1	TRBJ1-2	-	-	16	TGTGCCAGCAGTGAGTGGGGCTCAGAATCTAACTATGGCTACACCTTC	CASSEWGSESNYGYTF
TRBV4-1	TRBJ2-7	-	-	14	TGCGCCAGCAGCCAAGAGGGGCAGGGATACGAGCAGTACTTC	CASSQEGQGYEQYF
TRBV6-2/TRBV6-3	TRBJ2-2	once	-	15	TGTGCCAGCAGTACGAACCCTCCGGGCACCGGGGAGCTGTTTTTT	CASSTNPPGTGELFF
TRBV7-2	TRBJ2-5	-	-	17	TGTGCCAGCAGCTTCCCAGGCGACTTGACAGCTAAAGAGACCCAGTACTTC	CASSFPGDLTAKETQYF
TRBV7-2	TRBJ2-1	-	TRBD2	14	TGTGCCAGCAGGGGCGGGACTACGACCAATGAGCAGTTCTTC	CASRGGTTTNEQFF
TRBV27	TRBJ2-7	-	TRBD2	13	TGTGCCAGCAGTTTATCAGCGGGGGCCGAGCAGTACTTC	CASSLSAGAEQYF
TRBV12-5	TRBJ2-7	-	TRBD1	18	TGTGCTAGTGGTTTGGTCCCGACGAACAGGGACAGGGCCTACGAGCAGTACTTC	CASGLVPTNRDRAYEQYF
TRBV28	TRBJ1-1	-	-	16	TGTGCCAGCAGCCGCCGGACAGACTACTTGAACACTGAAGCTTTCTTT	CASSRRTDYLNTEAFF
TRBV14	TRBJ2-3	-	TRBD2	13	TGTGCCAGTGGACTAGCGGGAGGAGATACGCAGTATTTT	CASGLAGGDTQYF
TRBV30	TRBJ2-7	-	TRBD1	14	TGTGCCTGGAGTTGGACAGGGTCGTCCTACGAGCAGTACTTC	CAWSWTGSSYEQYF
TRBV6-6	TRBJ1-6	-	TRBD1	15	TGTGCCAGCAGTCACGGACAGGGCGATAATTCACCCCTCCACTTT	CASSHGQGDNSPLHF
TRBV5-6	TRBJ2-7	-	TRBD2	13	TGTGCCAGTGGCGGCGGGAGGGCCGACGAGCAGTACTTC	CASGGGRADEQYF
TRBV14	TRBJ1-2	few	-	13	TGTGCCAGCAGAAGTCTTGGGGGCGAGAGCTACACCTTC	CASRSLGGESYTF
TRBV6-1	TRBJ1-1	once	TRBD1	15	TGTGCCAGCAGAGTTACGGGGACAGTGAACACTGAAGCTTTCTTT	CASRVTGTVNTEAFF
TRBV6-6	TRBJ2-1	-	TRBD1	14	TGTGCCAGCAGACCGGGACAGGGGGCCGGTGAGCAGTTCTTC	CASRPGQGAGEQFF
TRBV4-3	TRBJ1-1	-	-	13	TGCGCCAGCAGCCAAGAGAGGAGGGGCGCGTCTTTCTTT	CASSQERRGASFF
TRBV18	TRBJ1-2	-	TRBD1	16	TGTGCCAGCTCATCGATGAACGGACAGGGCCTCGGTGGCTACACCTTC	CASSSMNGQGLGGYTF
TRBV28	TRBJ1-4	-	-	15	TGTGCCAGCAGTTCGTACGGGTTGGCAGATGAAAAACTGTTTTTT	CASSSYGLADEKLFF
TRBV5-1	TRBJ2-3	-	TRBD2	16	TGCGCCAGCAGCTTGACTAGCGGACCTAACACAGATACGCAGTATTTT	CASSLTSGPNTDTQYF
TRBV15	TRBJ2-5	few	-	13	TGTGCCACCAGCACAACAGGGTTCGAGACCCAGTACTTC	CATSTTGFETQYF
TRBV7-3	TRBJ2-2	once	TRBD2	20	TGTGCCAGCAGCGGTAATCCGCGGACTAGCGGGAGCCTGTTCACCGGGGAGCTGTTTTTT	CASSGNPRTSGSLFTGELFF
TRBV19	TRBJ2-7	once	TRBD1	18	TGTGCCAGTAGTAAATTGACTCCTGGACAGGGTAGCTCCTACGAGCAGTACTTC	CASSKLTPGQGSSYEQYF
TRBV29-1	TRBJ1-3	few	-	13	TGCAGCGTTGCACGAGACTCTGGAAACACCATATATTTT	CSVARDSGNTIYF
TRBV11-2	TRBJ2-7	-	-	13	TGTGCCACCGGGAGGGGACAGCACTACGAGCAGTACTTC	CATGRGQHYEQYF
TRBV24-1	TRBJ2-3	-	TRBD2	13	TGTGCCACCAGGAGCGGGGACACAGATACGCAGTATTTT	CATRSGDTDTQYF
TRBV6-5	TRBJ1-6	few	-	16	TGTGCCAGCAGTTCTATCCCAATATCCTATAATTCACCCCTCCACTTT	CASSSIPISYNSPLHF
TRBV6-5	TRBJ2-7	-	-	15	TGTGCCAGCAGCAAAACCGGGACACCACCCTACGAGCAGTACTTC	CASSKTGTPPYEQYF
TRBV7-8	TRBJ1-4	-	TRBD1	20	TGTGCCAGCAGCTTAGCAATGGGGTCGATCAGGACAGGGGATGATGAAAAACTGTTTTTT	CASSLAMGSIRTGDDEKLFF
TRBV6-2/TRBV6-3	TRBJ1-5	-	-	15	TGTGCCAGCAGTTACTCGGCGGGGGATAATCAGCCCCAGCATTTT	CASSYSAGDNQPQHF
TRBV5-4	TRBJ1-2	-	-	15	TGTGCCAGCAGCTTGGGGGCGGGGGATAAACTTGGCTACACCTTC	CASSLGAGDKLGYTF
TRBV18	TRBJ1-5	-	TRBD1	14	TGTGCCAGCTCACCAGACAGGGGATGGCAGCCCCAGCATTTT	CASSPDRGWQPQHF
TRBV15	TRBJ2-3	-	TRBD2	15	TGTGCCACCAATCGTGGGGGGGTGGTCACAGATACGCAGTATTTT	CATNRGGVVTDTQYF
TRBV29-1	TRBJ1-1	-	-	12	TGCAGCGTTGCAGGGATTGGCACTGAAGCTTTCTTT	CSVAGIGTEAFF
TRBV4-3	TRBJ1-5	-	TRBD1	17	TGCGCCAGCAGCCAAGAAAGTTGGCAGGGGGTTGCTCAGCCCCAGCATTTT	CASSQESWQGVAQPQHF
TRBV27	TRBJ1-4	-	-	18	TGTGCCAGCAGGTCTCCTCGTTTTTCCAGGGCCGCTAATGAAAAACTGTTTTTT	CASRSPRFSRAANEKLFF
TRBV15	TRBJ1-1	few	-	14	TGTGCCACCAGCAGAGAGCCCCGGGAGACTGAAGCTTTCTTT	CATSREPRETEAFF
TRBV27	TRBJ2-4	-	-	17	TGTGCCAGCAGTCCGCGGCTACGGGATGGGGCCAAAAACATTCAGTACTTC	CASSPRLRDGAKNIQYF
TRBV19	TRBJ2-1	-	-	17	TGTGCCAGTAGCAAAATACTCCTAGGGGGGGGTGACGATGAGCAGTTCTTC	CASSKILLGGGDDEQFF
TRBV19	TRBJ1-2	-	TRBD1	15	TGTGCCAGTAGCCTGACAGGGGGGACCCCCTATGGCTACACCTTC	CASSLTGGTPYGYTF
TRBV7-2	TRBJ2-1	-	-	15	TGTGCCAGCAGCCCTTACGGAGGATCCTACAATGAGCAGTTCTTC	CASSPYGGSYNEQFF
TRBV19	TRBJ1-3	-	-	12	TGTGCCAGTAGTATTCAGCGAGACACCATATATTTT	CASSIQRDTIYF
TRBV19	TRBJ1-3	-	TRBD1	16	TGTGCCAGTAGTAGGGAAAGGACAGGGAGAGGAAACACCATATATTTT	CASSRERTGRGNTIYF
TRBV15	TRBJ2-3	-	TRBD1	15	TGTGCCACCAGAAAACCGGGACAGGGGGTAGATACGCAGTATTTT	CATRKPGQGVDTQYF
TRBV27	TRBJ1-2	-	TRBD1	14	TGTGCCAGCAGCACCACAGGGGCTGGCTATGGCTACACCTTC	CASSTTGAGYGYTF
TRBV2	TRBJ2-7	-	TRBD1	14	TGTGCCAGCACTACCCTTGGGACAGGGAGCGAGCAGTACTTC	CASTTLGTGSEQYF
TRBV27	TRBJ2-7	-	TRBD2	14	TGTGCCAGCAGTCGGACTAGCGGGATCTACGAGCAGTACTTC	CASSRTSGIYEQYF
TRBV10-1	TRBJ2-3	-	TRBD2	16	TGCGCCAGCAGTGATCCAACTAGCGGGAACCCAGATACGCAGTATTTT	CASSDPTSGNPDTQYF